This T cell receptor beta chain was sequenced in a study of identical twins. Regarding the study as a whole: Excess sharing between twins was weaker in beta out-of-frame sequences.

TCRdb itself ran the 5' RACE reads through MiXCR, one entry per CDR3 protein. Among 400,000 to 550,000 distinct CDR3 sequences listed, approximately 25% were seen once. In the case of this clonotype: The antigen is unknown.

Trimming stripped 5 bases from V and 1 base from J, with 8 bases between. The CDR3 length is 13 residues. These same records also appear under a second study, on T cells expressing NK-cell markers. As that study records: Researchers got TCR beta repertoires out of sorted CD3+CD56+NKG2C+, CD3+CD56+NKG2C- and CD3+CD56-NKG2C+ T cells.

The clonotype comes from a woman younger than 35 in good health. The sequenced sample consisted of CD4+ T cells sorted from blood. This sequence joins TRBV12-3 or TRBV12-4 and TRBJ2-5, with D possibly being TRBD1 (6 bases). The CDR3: CASSPTGQETQYF. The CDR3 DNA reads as TGTGCCAGCAGTCCGACAGGCCAAGAGACCCAGTACTTC.